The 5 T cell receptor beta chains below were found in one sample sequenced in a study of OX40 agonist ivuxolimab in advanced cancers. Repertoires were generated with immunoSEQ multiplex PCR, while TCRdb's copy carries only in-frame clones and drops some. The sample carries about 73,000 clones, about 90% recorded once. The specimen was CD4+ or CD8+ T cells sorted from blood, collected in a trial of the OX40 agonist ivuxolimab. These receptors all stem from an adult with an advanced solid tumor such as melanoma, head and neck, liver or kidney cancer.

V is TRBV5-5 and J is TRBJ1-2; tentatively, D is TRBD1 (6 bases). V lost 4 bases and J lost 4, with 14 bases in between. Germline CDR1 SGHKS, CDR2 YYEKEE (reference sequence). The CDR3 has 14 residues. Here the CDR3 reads CASSAPTGTYGYTF. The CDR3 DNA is TGTGCCAGCAGCGCACCCACAGGGACCTATGGCTACACCTTC.

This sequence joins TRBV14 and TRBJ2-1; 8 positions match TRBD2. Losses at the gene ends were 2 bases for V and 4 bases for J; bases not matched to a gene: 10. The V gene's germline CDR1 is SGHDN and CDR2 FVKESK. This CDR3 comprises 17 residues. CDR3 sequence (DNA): TGTGCCAGCAGCCAAATGTCCGGGGGGGGCGCTTACAATGAGCAGTTCTTC. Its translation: CASSQMSGGGAYNEQFF.

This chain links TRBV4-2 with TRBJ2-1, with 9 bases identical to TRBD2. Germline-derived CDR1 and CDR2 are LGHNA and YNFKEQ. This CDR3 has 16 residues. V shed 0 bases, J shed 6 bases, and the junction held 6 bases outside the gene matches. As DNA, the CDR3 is TGTGCCAGCAGCCAAGAGGGTAGCGGGAGTCGCAATGAGCAGTTCTTC. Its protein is CASSQEGSGSRNEQFF.

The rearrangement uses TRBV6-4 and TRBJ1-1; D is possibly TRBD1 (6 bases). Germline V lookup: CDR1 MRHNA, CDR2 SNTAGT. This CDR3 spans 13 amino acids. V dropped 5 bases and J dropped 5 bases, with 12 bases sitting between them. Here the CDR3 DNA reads TGTGCCAGCAGTCTACAGGGAGGTACTGAAGCTTTCTTT. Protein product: CASSLQGGTEAFF.

CDR3 DNA: TGTGCCTGGAGTGAGGGTGTTCCCAAGCAGTTCTTC. Encoded protein: CAWSEGVPKQFF. This chain links TRBV30 with TRBJ2-1; D unclear. V lost 1 base, J lost 11 bases, and 12 bases lay in between. This CDR3 is 12 amino acids long. Germline V gene sequence: CDR1 GTSNPN, CDR2 SVGIG (reference sequence).